This T cell receptor beta chain was captured in a study of cytotoxic CD8 clonotypes in ibrutinib-treated CLL. Overall study context: Among the samples, the mean was roughly 280,000 productive templates and 85,000 to 100,000 productive rearrangements.

About this clone itself: Its antigen is currently unknown.

Study results and caveats: Clonality increased at ibrutinib response, then returned toward baseline at progression.

TCRdb's table, derived via immunoSEQ multiplex PCR, lists solely in-frame clones and lacks some. The sample includes 20,000 to 30,000 clones, 65% to 80% of them seen just once. The sequence was collected from a human donor with chronic lymphocytic leukemia. The starting material was PBMCs, obtained after 12 months of ibrutinib treatment.

For the CDR3, the DNA is TGTGCCAGTAGTTCGAGGGGCGGGTCGGGCACAGATACGCAGTATTTT. It is translated as CASSSRGGSGTDTQYF. This chain links TRBV19 with TRBJ2-3; D tentatively reads TRBD1 or TRBD2 (5 bases each). The CDR3 consists of 16 residues. The V gene's germline CDR1 is LNHDA and CDR2 SQIVND (reference sequence). Trimming shortened V by 5 bases and J by 1 base, and 16 bases separated the two germline ends.